The present entry profiles one T cell receptor beta chain with its context. Its antigen is undetermined. This entry is derived from a study of T cell responses to AZD1222 COVID-19 vaccine. Whole-study results and caveats: Donors skewed white British and female; clonal diversity was possibly underestimated. Across spike, vaccine-associated CD4 TCRs were found, dominant at 160-218 and 743-854.

The repertoire was sequenced with immunoSEQ multiplex PCR; TCRdb's copy has only in-frame clones and lacks some. The sample consists of some 140,000 clones, 80% to 95% of them appearing once. The junction had 5 bases not matched to a gene; V was cut back by 0 bases and J by 3 bases. The V gene's germline CDR1 is SGDLS and CDR2 YYNGEE. The CDR3 totals 15 residues. This clonotype originated in an adult in good health. The material was peripheral blood, obtained on day 0 of AZD1222 vaccination. The genes are TRBV9 and TRBJ2-7; 8 nucleotides agree with TRBD1. The CDR3 reads CASSVGTGLSYEQYF. The CDR3 DNA follows: TGTGCCAGCAGCGTAGGGACAGGGCTTAGCTACGAGCAGTACTTC. The full variable domain, with the rest looked up from reference TRBV9 and TRBJ2-7, is DSGVTQTPKHLITATGQRVTLRCSPRSGDLSVYWYQQSLDQGLQFLIQYYNGEERAKGNILERFSAQQFPDLHSELNLSSLELGDSALYFCASSVGTGLSYEQYFGPGTRLTVT.